The T cell receptor beta chain described here comes from a study of a mutant IDH1 vaccine in newly diagnosed glioma. Study overall: At weeks 1, 3, 5, 7, 11, 15, 19 and 23, patients received a vaccination, eight in all. Patients were started on vaccination 4-6 weeks after radiotherapy alone, or with temozolomide cycles. Those enrolled had earlier been treated with radiotherapy, temozolomide, or both, mostly both.

Specified time point: week 11, during vaccination. A single vaccine dose contained 300 ug of mutant IDH1 20-mer peptide, and topical imiquimod was used with it. This clone has only a few counts. What it binds is not known. The CDR3 spans 11 residues. Germline assignment: CDR1 SNHLY and CDR2 FYNNEI. With 11 bases clipped from V and 1 base from J, the junction kept 0 bases outside the gene matches. Profiled with immunoSEQ multiplex PCR; TCRdb holds only in-frame clones, not every one. The sample records about 39,000 clones, under 90% being singletons. The sample consisted of peripheral blood mononuclear cells (PBMCs), taken from a glioma patient whose treatment included an IDH1 peptide vaccine. The clonotype originates from a woman in her 30s with glioma. Some clones in this sample may be carry-over from other donors' samples. The gene calls are TRBV2 and TRBJ1-1, with 8 positions matching TRBD1. The CDR3 sequence: CAGQGNTEAFF. CDR3 DNA: TGTGCCGGACAGGGGAACACTGAAGCTTTCTTT.